This T cell receptor beta chain was sequenced in a study of yellow fever vaccine responses in identical twins. TCRdb re-derived calls from the RT-PCR reads in MiXCR, one entry per CDR3 protein. This table has about 20,000 distinct CDR3 sequences, around 76% appearing once. V gave up 4 bases and J gave up 0 bases, with 10 bases separating them. Germline V gene sequence: CDR1 SQVTM, CDR2 ANQGSEA. CDR3 length equals 14 residues. This clonotype was sampled from a woman aged 18-29 years who received the yellow fever vaccine. The chain has TRBV29-1 and TRBJ2-1, with D perhaps matching TRBD2 (7 bases). The specimen comprised T cells from blood (PBMCs), unsorted or a sorted subset (not recorded which), sampled before or after yellow fever vaccination (not recorded which). CDR3 sequence (DNA): TGCAGCGTTGGGGGGGGCCTCTCCTACAATGAGCAGTTCTTC. Its protein product is CSVGGGLSYNEQFF.